These 10 T cell receptor beta chains came from one sample sequenced in a study of blood T cell repertoires in COVID-19. Using immunoSEQ multiplex PCR, the repertoire was profiled, and TCRdb retains in-frame clones only, with some absent. Of approximately 230,000 clones listed, 87% are singletons. The specimen sequenced was peripheral blood. Source of these receptors: a man aged 18 to 30 with active or convalescent COVID-19.

This chain connects TRBV6-2 or TRBV6-3 to TRBJ2-6; 11 positions agree with TRBD2. V lost 6 bases, J lost 2 bases, and 3 bases stayed unmatched. Germline V CDR1 and CDR2: MNHEY, SVGEGT. The CDR3 consists of 16 residues. The DNA for the CDR3 is TGTGCCAGCAGCCTAGCGGGGGGAACTGGGGCCAACGTCCTGACTTTC. It encodes CASSLAGGTGANVLTF.

This chain uses TRBV5-6 with TRBJ2-7; 9 bases align to TRBD2. Trimming took 0 bases from V and 6 from J; bases not matched to a gene: 1. Germline loops: CDR1 SGHDT, CDR2 YYEEEE. The CDR3 runs to 13 residues. The CDR3 reads CASSLGTSVEQYF. The CDR3 region has the DNA TGTGCCAGCAGCTTGGGGACTAGCGTCGAGCAGTACTTC.

The CDR3 spells CASSPAGGPNQPQHF. The CDR3 coding sequence is TGTGCCAGCAGTCCAGCAGGGGGCCCTAATCAGCCCCAGCATTTT. The chain combines TRBV27 with TRBJ1-5; 8 bases match TRBD1. Germline V gene sequence: CDR1 MNHEY, CDR2 SMNVEV (reference sequence). The CDR3 totals 15 residues. V lost 5 bases to trimming and J lost 4 bases; unmatched junction nucleotides: 7.

V is TRBV2 and J is TRBJ2-3; 12 bases are shared with TRBD2. V lost 6 bases to trimming and J lost 0 bases; unmatched junction nucleotides: 13. This CDR3 spans 19 amino acids. From germline, CDR1 is SNHLY and CDR2 FYNNEI. CDR3 in DNA: TGTGCCAGCAGAAGACTAGCGGGGGCTGTTTCCACTAGCACAGATACGCAGTATTTT. It codes for CASRRLAGAVSTSTDTQYF.

V usage is TRBV9 and J usage is TRBJ2-1, with D unresolved. Trimming took 0 bases from V and 9 from J, leaving 10 bases between them. Germline V gives CDR1 SGDLS, CDR2 YYNGEE. This CDR3 has 13 residues. For the CDR3, the DNA is TGTGCCAGCAGCGTAGGCTTCCTGCGTGAGCAGTTCTTC. It translates to CASSVGFLREQFF.

This sequence joins TRBV2 and TRBJ1-2; 10 bases map to TRBD1. The CDR3 sequence is 13 residues long. Germline loops: CDR1 SNHLY, CDR2 FYNNEI. V lost 6 bases, J lost 6 bases, and 4 bases stayed unmatched. DNA for the CDR3: TGTGCCAGCAGCGCCGGGACAGGGGATGGCTACACCTTC. It specifies CASSAGTGDGYTF.

The chain joins TRBV24-1 to TRBJ2-1, with 8 bases lining up with TRBD2. Germline V gene data show CDR1 as KGHDR and CDR2 as SFDVKD. CDR3 length: 16 amino acids. Losses at the gene ends were 5 bases for V and 3 bases for J; bases not matched to a gene: 8. The CDR3 DNA reads as TGTGCCACCAGTGCCCGGGAGGGTCCCATCTACAATGAGCAGTTCTTC. Protein: CATSAREGPIYNEQFF.

This sequence joins TRBV9 and TRBJ1-4, with TRBD1 matching 11 bases. The CDR3 covers 15 residues. Trimming took 2 bases from V and 5 from J; bases not matched to a gene: 2. Per germline, CDR1 SGDLS and CDR2 YYNGEE. CDR3 loop: CASSVGDRGNEKLFF. The DNA for the CDR3 is TGTGCCAGCAGCGTCGGGGACAGGGGGAATGAAAAACTGTTTTTT.

This rearrangement joins TRBV16 to TRBJ1-2, with D hard to call. V was pared by 1 base and J by 1 base, with 10 bases between. Looked up from germline, CDR1 is KGHSY and CDR2 is FQNENV. The CDR3 runs to 15 residues. The CDR3 coding sequence is TGTGCCAGCAGCCAATATCAGACTCTTAACTATGGCTACACCTTC. Translation gives CASSQYQTLNYGYTF.

The rearrangement joins TRBV12-3 or TRBV12-4 to TRBJ2-5; D remains ambiguous. This CDR3 is built from 13 residues. V dropped 4 bases and J dropped 1 base, with 7 bases sitting between them. The CDR3 nucleotides read TGTGCCAGCAGTTCTGGCAGCCAAGAGACCCAGTACTTC. Translated: CASSSGSQETQYF.